These 27 T cell receptor beta chains originate from one sample sequenced in a study of CD8 T cells in Susac syndrome. The RNA input was roughly 0.45 to 1 ug, and it was reverse transcribed with random hexamers. TCRdb processed the immunoSEQ multiplex PCR reads anew with MiXCR; each CDR3 protein has one entry. The data show tens of thousands of distinct CDR3 sequences, 95% to 96% seen once. Sequencing was carried out using CD8+ T cells from PBMCs. These receptors were obtained from a human donor with Susac syndrome.

The chain carries TRBV20-1 and TRBJ1-5; no clear D. The CDR3 contains 12 residues. Trimming left V 5 bases short and J 1 base short, with 6 bases between. Germline V gene data show CDR1 as DFQATT and CDR2 as SNEGSKA (reference sequence). CDR3: CSASDSNQPQHF. CDR3 DNA sequence: TGCAGTGCTTCGGACAGCAATCAGCCCCAGCATTTT.

The rearrangement uses TRBV7-9 and TRBJ2-7; 11 nucleotides match TRBD1. The germline V gene has CDR1 SEHNR and CDR2 FQNEAQ (reference sequence). V lost 3 bases and J lost 3; bases outside the gene matches: 10. This CDR3 region has 17 residues. The CDR3 region has the DNA TGTGCCAGCAGCTTCCCCAGGACAGGGGGCGGCCTCTACGAGCAGTACTTC. Its protein product is CASSFPRTGGGLYEQYF.

The genes are TRBV13 and TRBJ2-7, with a weak D call TRBD2 (6 bases). V was trimmed by 2 bases and J by 2 bases, leaving 10 bases between them. This CDR3 has 14 residues. The germline CDR1 and CDR2 sequences are PRHDT and FYEKMQ (reference sequence). The CDR3 DNA reads TGTGCCAGCAGCTTACCTCTAGCGACCTACGAGCAGTACTTC. Its translation: CASSLPLATYEQYF.

This chain uses TRBV9 with TRBJ1-1, with no clear D. The CDR3 spans 13 residues. Germline CDR1 is SGDLS and CDR2 is YYNGEE. V gave up 4 bases and J gave up 5 bases, with 12 bases separating them. The DNA of the CDR3 is TGTGCCAGCAGCCTAAGACTGGGGACTGAAGCTTTCTTT. It translates to CASSLRLGTEAFF.

The J gene is TRBJ1-2, the V gene TRBV27, with D perhaps matching TRBD1 (5 bases). The CDR3 consists of 11 residues. Germline CDR1 MNHEY, CDR2 SMNVEV (reference sequence). Trimming removed 6 bases from V and 5 bases from J, with 7 bases in between. The CDR3 nucleotides are TGTGCCAGCAGAACAGGATATGGCTACACCTTC. Protein sequence: CASRTGYGYTF.

The chain joins TRBV19 to TRBJ2-2; no definite D call. This CDR3 region has 11 residues. With 2 bases removed from V and 6 bases from J, the gap between germline ends came to 1 base. The V gene's germline CDR1 is LNHDA and CDR2 SQIVND (reference sequence). CDR3 protein: CASSISGELFF. CDR3 sequence (DNA): TGTGCCAGTAGTATATCCGGGGAGCTGTTTTTT.

The chain couples TRBV2 to TRBJ2-5; the D gene is possibly TRBD2 (6 bases). Between the trimmed V and J ends, which lost 6 bases and 2 bases, there was a span of 13 bases. Germline-derived CDR1 and CDR2 are SNHLY and FYNNEI. The CDR3 is 14 residues long. The CDR3 nucleotides read TGTGCCAGCAGCGCCGCGGCGGGGCAAGAGACCCAGTACTTC. This codes for CASSAAAGQETQYF.

The CDR3 reads CASIQGGTHTEAFF. CDR3 bases: TGTGCCAGCATCCAAGGGGGTACTCACACTGAAGCTTTCTTT. The V call is TRBV6-5, the J call TRBJ1-1; D is perhaps TRBD1 (6 bases). V dropped 7 bases and J dropped 3 bases, with 15 bases sitting between them. The germline V gene encodes CDR1 MNHEY and CDR2 SVGAGI. CDR3 length: 14 amino acids.

V is TRBV4-1 and J is TRBJ2-7; D possibly matches TRBD1 or TRBD2 (5 bases each). The germline V gene encodes CDR1 MGHRA and CDR2 YSYEKL. Trimming stripped 3 bases from V and 6 bases from J, with 12 bases between. The CDR3 sequence is 13 residues long. CDR3 bases: TGCGCCAGCAGCCAGGGGGAGTCACCCGAGCAGTACTTC. Its translation: CASSQGESPEQYF.

The V gene is TRBV14, the J gene TRBJ2-7, with TRBD1 matching 7 bases. The length of the CDR3 is 21 residues. The ends lost 5 bases at V and 0 bases at J; junction bases unmatched: 25. From germline, CDR1 is SGHDN and CDR2 FVKESK. CDR3 residues: CASSGMPFEGQRYMPSYEQYF. As DNA, the CDR3 is TGTGCCAGCAGCGGGATGCCCTTCGAGGGACAGAGATACATGCCCTCCTACGAGCAGTACTTC.

V usage is TRBV25-1 and J usage is TRBJ2-1, with D perhaps TRBD2 (6 bases). CDR1 is MGHDK and CDR2 is SYGVNS in the germline V gene. V shed 8 bases and J shed 6 bases, with 20 bases lying between them. The CDR3 is made up of 15 amino acids. The DNA for the CDR3 is TGTGCCAGCCTTGGGCCAGGGTCCGGGGGCAATGAGCAGTTCTTC. Translated: CASLGPGSGGNEQFF.

The genes are TRBV7-9 and TRBJ2-5; TRBD2 matches at 7 bases. The germline V gene has CDR1 SEHNR and CDR2 FQNEAQ (reference sequence). Trimming took 5 bases from V and 5 from J; bases not matched to a gene: 11. This CDR3 has 15 amino acids. In nucleotides, the CDR3 is TGTGCCAGCAGCCCCCCGGCGGGAGAGGTGGAGACCCAGTACTTC. Translation gives CASSPPAGEVETQYF.

The chain links TRBV7-6 to TRBJ2-7, with a weak D call TRBD1 (5 bases). This CDR3 comprises 13 residues. Germline CDR1 reads SGHVS; CDR2 reads FNYEAQ. V lost 3 bases, J lost 3 bases, and 9 bases lay in between. The CDR3 region has the DNA TGTGCCAGCAGCTTTGGACAACTCTACGAGCAGTACTTC. Amino acids: CASSFGQLYEQYF. Full variable domain (outside the CDR3, taken from reference TRBV7-6 and TRBJ2-7): GAGVSQSPRYKVTKRGQDVALRCDPISGHVSLYWYRQALGQGPEFLTYFNYEAQQDKSGLPNDRFSAERPEGSISTLTIQRTEQRDSAMYRCASSFGQLYEQYFGPGTRLTVT.

This chain joins TRBV20-1 and TRBJ2-7, with D perhaps TRBD2 (6 bases). CDR3 length: 12 amino acids. Trimming pared 6 bases from V and 2 bases from J, leaving 11 bases between. The germline gives CDR1 DFQATT, CDR2 SNEGSKA (reference sequence). CDR3 bases: TGCAGTGCAGGGACTGGACCCTACGAGCAGTACTTC. Translating it yields CSAGTGPYEQYF.

J is TRBJ2-5 and V is TRBV6-5; 7 nucleotides line up with TRBD2. Unmatched junction bases numbered 8, after V lost 2 bases and J lost 2 bases. Germline V CDR1 and CDR2: MNHEY, SVGAGI. This CDR3 has 16 amino acids. The CDR3 region is CASSYRAGVPQETQYF. The CDR3 DNA is TGTGCCAGCAGTTACAGGGCGGGAGTGCCGCAAGAGACCCAGTACTTC.

This chain joins TRBV2 and TRBJ2-1, with 14 nucleotides matching TRBD2. Losses at the gene ends were 10 bases for V and 6 bases for J; bases not matched to a gene: 5. The V gene's germline CDR1 is SNHLY and CDR2 FYNNEI. The CDR3 length is 14 residues. The CDR3 region is CAIFGTSGSNEQFF. In DNA form, the CDR3 reads TGTGCCATCTTCGGGACTAGCGGGAGCAATGAGCAGTTCTTC.

The chain is built from TRBV7-6 and TRBJ2-1; D gene unclear. V lost 5 bases to trimming and J lost 2 bases, with 13 bases between them. Germline CDR1 SGHVS, CDR2 FNYEAQ. This CDR3 has 15 residues. CDR3 DNA: TGTGCCAGCAGCCCACGATCCGCGACCTACAATGAGCAGTTCTTC. Protein product: CASSPRSATYNEQFF.

The CDR3 spells CASRWGYEQFF. The CDR3 region has the DNA TGTGCCAGTAGATGGGGGTATGAGCAGTTCTTC. J is TRBJ2-1 and V is TRBV19, with D possibly called TRBD1 or TRBD2 (5 bases each). With 6 bases removed from V and 8 bases from J, the gap between germline ends came to 8 bases. The germline V gene has CDR1 LNHDA and CDR2 SQIVND (reference sequence). The length of the CDR3 is 11 residues.

This rearrangement joins TRBV2 to TRBJ2-7; 9 nucleotides align to TRBD2. This CDR3 has 15 residues. Germline V lookup: CDR1 SNHLY, CDR2 FYNNEI. V dropped 4 bases and J dropped 2; count of bases not matched to a gene: 6. CDR3 in DNA: TGTGCCAGCAGTGTAGGGGCTAGCGGGGCCTACGAGCAGTACTTC. Encoded protein: CASSVGASGAYEQYF.

V usage is TRBV15 and J usage is TRBJ1-2; 10 nucleotides match TRBD1. The CDR3 is 15 residues long. Trimming cost V 0 bases and J 6 bases; bases outside gene matches: 4. CDR1 is LNHNV, CDR2 YYDKDF, per germline (reference sequence). The CDR3 DNA reads as TGTGCCACCAGCAGAGATCGAGGGACAGGGGATGGCTACACCTTC. Translating gives CATSRDRGTGDGYTF.

This chain joins TRBV19 and TRBJ1-1; D call uncertain. The CDR3 has 17 residues. The V end was cut by 4 bases, the J end by 11 bases, with 29 bases between. Germline CDR1 reads LNHDA; CDR2 reads SQIVND (reference sequence). The CDR3 DNA is TGTGCCAGTAGTACCTGGACCGCTATAGCCACTGAAGTGGTCGCTTTCTTT. This encodes CASSTWTAIATEVVAFF.

The chain is built from TRBV15 and TRBJ2-5; TRBD2 matches 10 bases. From germline, CDR1 is LNHNV and CDR2 YYDKDF (reference sequence). The CDR3 extends over 15 amino acids. Losses at the gene ends were 6 bases for V and 9 bases for J; bases not matched to a gene: 13. The CDR3 region is CATRVAGGVESAQYF. In nucleotides, the CDR3 is TGTGCCACCAGGGTAGCGGGGGGTGTGGAATCGGCCCAGTACTTC.

This chain joins TRBV20-1 and TRBJ2-2, with unresolved D. Trimming pared 6 bases from V and 5 bases from J, leaving 16 bases between. CDR3 length: 14 amino acids. Germline V gives CDR1 DFQATT, CDR2 SNEGSKA (reference sequence). The CDR3 DNA is TGCAGTGCATTTTATGCGCGGAGTACCGGGGAGCTGTTTTTT. Translated: CSAFYARSTGELFF.

This chain joins TRBV7-9 and TRBJ2-7; no reliable D call. V lost 2 bases, J lost 0 bases, and 11 bases lay in between. Germline V CDR1 and CDR2: SEHNR, FQNEAQ (reference sequence). This CDR3 spans 15 amino acids. The CDR3 DNA is TGTGCCAGCAGCTTATCGACGGGCAGCTCCTACGAGCAGTACTTC. It is translated as CASSLSTGSSYEQYF.

This rearrangement joins TRBV20-1 to TRBJ2-7, with D possibly being TRBD1 (6 bases). With 0 bases removed from V and 6 bases from J, the gap between germline ends came to 12 bases. The germline V gene has CDR1 DFQATT and CDR2 SNEGSKA (reference sequence). The CDR3 totals 13 residues. CDR3: CSARDRGPTEQYF. The DNA of the CDR3 is TGCAGTGCTAGAGACAGGGGCCCCACCGAGCAGTACTTC.

This chain links TRBV24-1 with TRBJ2-1; 11 bases are a match to TRBD2. Germline assignment: CDR1 KGHDR and CDR2 SFDVKD. The CDR3 is 16 amino acids. Trimming took 3 bases from V and 7 from J; bases not matched to a gene: 7. CDR3 sequence: CATSDVAGGPLNEQFF. The CDR3 DNA reads TGTGCCACCAGTGATGTAGCGGGGGGGCCCCTAAATGAGCAGTTCTTC.

The V call is TRBV7-2, the J call TRBJ2-1; 7 bases agree with TRBD2. Germline V gives CDR1 SGHTA, CDR2 FQGNSA. V gave up 3 bases and J gave up 8 bases; unmatched junction bases: 19. The CDR3 extends over 18 amino acids. For the CDR3, the DNA is TGTGCCAGCAGCTTCTCGGCTCCGACTAGCCCCCCGTGGGATGAGCAGTTCTTC. Translated, it gives CASSFSAPTSPPWDEQFF. Full variable domain (missing parts from reference TRBV7-2 and TRBJ2-1): GAGVSQSPSNKVTEKGKDVELRCDPISGHTALYWYRQSLGQGLEFLIYFQGNSAPDKSGLPSDRFSAERTGGSVSTLTIQRTQQEDSAVYLCASSFSAPTSPPWDEQFFGPGTRLTVL.